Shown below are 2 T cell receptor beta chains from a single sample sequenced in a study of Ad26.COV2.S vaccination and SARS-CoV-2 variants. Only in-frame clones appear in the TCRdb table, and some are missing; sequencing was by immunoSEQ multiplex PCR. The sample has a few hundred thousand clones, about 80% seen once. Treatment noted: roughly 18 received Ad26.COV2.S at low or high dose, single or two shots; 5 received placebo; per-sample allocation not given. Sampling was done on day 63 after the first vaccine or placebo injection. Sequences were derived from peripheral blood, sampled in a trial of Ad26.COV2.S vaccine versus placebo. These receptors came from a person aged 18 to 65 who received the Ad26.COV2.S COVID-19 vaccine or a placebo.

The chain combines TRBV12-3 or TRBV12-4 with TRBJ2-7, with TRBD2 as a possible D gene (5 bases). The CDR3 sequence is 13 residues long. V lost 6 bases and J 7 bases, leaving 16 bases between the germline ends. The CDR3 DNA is TGTGCCAGCAGCGCGGCTTTGCCGGGGGAGCAGTACTTC. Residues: CASSAALPGEQYF.

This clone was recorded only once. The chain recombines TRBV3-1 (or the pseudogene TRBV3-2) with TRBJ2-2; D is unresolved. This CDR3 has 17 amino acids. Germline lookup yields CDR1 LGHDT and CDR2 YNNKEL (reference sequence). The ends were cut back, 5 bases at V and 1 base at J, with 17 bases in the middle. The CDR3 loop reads CASSTDPFRWNTGELFF. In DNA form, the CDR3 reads TGTGCCAGCAGCACGGACCCCTTCCGCTGGAACACCGGGGAGCTGTTTTTT.